The T cell receptor (beta chain) described here comes from a study of T cells expressing NK-cell markers. As for the study in general: Serological testing identified most of the eight sequenced donors as HCMV-seropositive and one as seronegative.

The CDR3 sequence is 16 residues long. Germline V gives CDR1 SEHNR, CDR2 FQNEAQ (reference sequence). UMIs accompanied the 5'RACE template switching by which TCR beta cDNA was made. Following a re-call of the 5' RACE reads, TCRdb has one entry per CDR3 protein and lacks DNA. Its table records roughly 380,000 distinct CDR3 sequences. Broader study findings: In four donors, dominant clonotypes made up about 28.3-65% of CD3+CD56-NKG2C+ cells. The contribution of dominant NKG2C+ clonotypes to CD8+ T cells in about six donors was roughly 1.0-8%.

To note about this clonotype: Antigen unknown.

Sample: blood T cells: a sorted CD56 or NKG2C T cell subset, CD4+ or CD8+ T cells, or bulk PBMC T cells (not recorded which). The TCR comes from a man between 18 and 69 years old in good health. V is TRBV7-9 and J is TRBJ2-5. The CDR3 reads CASSLSTSSYQETQYF.